A single T cell receptor beta chain is shown here with its context. The authors' processing: Counts of nucleated cells, estimated from reference gene primer amplification, were obtained. Produced via immunoSEQ multiplex PCR; TCRdb's table is partial and in-frame only. V, J and clone size are taken as reported in that table, and D and trimming were inferred from the DNA itself. This table has a few hundred thousand clones, about 89% appearing once. This entry comes from a study of blood T cell repertoires in COVID-19. In the study overall: The United States, Italy and Spain provided the acute and convalescent COVID-19 samples. PBMCs, B-cell-depleted T cells, or T cells provided the cDNA or gDNA that made up the material.

The CDR3 loop spans 14 amino acids. CDR1 is LNHDA and CDR2 is SQIVND in the germline V gene (reference sequence). J was trimmed by 1 base and V by 6 bases; bases with no gene match: 4. J is TRBJ2-7 and V is TRBV19, with 9 nucleotides matching TRBD2. The sequenced material came from peripheral blood. The clonotype comes from a woman aged 55-69 years with acute or convalescent COVID-19. This chain's CDR3 is CASRATSGSYEQYF. The CDR3 DNA is TGTGCCAGTAGGGCGACTAGCGGTTCCTACGAGCAGTACTTC.